This TCR beta chain was found in a study of blood T cell repertoires in COVID-19. Study context: From the United States, Italy and Spain came samples of acute and convalescent COVID-19. Nucleic acid was either cDNA or gDNA, and it came from T cells, B-cell-depleted T cells, or PBMCs.

CDR1 is SGHNT and CDR2 is YENEEA in the germline V gene. The V segment lost 4 bases and the J segment 6 bases; nucleotides outside the gene matches: 10. This CDR3 spans 16 amino acids. There are a few counts of this clone. Methods used by the authors: Nucleated cell counts were estimated from reference gene primer amplification. Sequencing used immunoSEQ multiplex PCR; TCRdb keeps in-frame clones, though not all of them. V and J calls and clone size follow that table, whereas D and trimming were derived from the DNA. The repertoire consists of over 100,000 clones, with 70% to 85% occurring once and the leading ten covering about 9%.

The sample consisted of peripheral blood. The V gene is TRBV11-3, the J gene TRBJ2-1; 9 bases line up with TRBD2. The sequence was collected from a man between 60 and 75 years old with active or convalescent COVID-19. In nucleotides, the CDR3 is TGTGCCAGCAGCTACGTAGCGGGAGCAGTATTCAATGAGCAGTTCTTC. Translating gives CASSYVAGAVFNEQFF. Combining the CDR3 with reference TRBV11-3 and TRBJ2-1 gives the whole variable domain EAGVVQSPRYKIIEKKQPVAFWCNPISGHNTLYWYLQNLGQGPELLIRYENEEAVDDSQLPKDRFSAERLKGVDSTLKIQPAELGDSAVYLCASSYVAGAVFNEQFFGPGTRLTVL.